This T cell receptor beta chain stems from a study of CD8 T cells in ankylosing spondylitis. Study-wide findings and caveats: Ankylosing spondylitis blood appeared to be characterized by a TCR beta motif of several highly homologous variants.

TCRdb called the 5' RACE reads again in MiXCR, with one record for every CDR3 protein. This table holds fewer than 550,000 distinct CDR3 sequences, roughly 5.2% found once. Germline V gene data show CDR1 as DFQATT and CDR2 as SNEGSKA (reference sequence). After removal of 3 bases from V and 1 base from J, the junction contained 6 bases not matched to a gene. The CDR3 runs to 15 residues. This clonotype was recorded many times. What it binds is unknown. The J gene is TRBJ2-3, the V gene TRBV20-1, with 8 bases matching TRBD1. The TCR comes from a male donor with ankylosing spondylitis. The specimen sequenced was blood, either unsorted or a sorted T cell fraction (not recorded which). This CDR3 is CSASSRGRGTDTQYF. Written as DNA, the CDR3 is TGCAGTGCTAGCTCCAGGGGGCGAGGCACAGATACGCAGTATTTT.